This T cell receptor (beta chain) was recovered during a study of T-cell reconstitution after alpha-beta-depleted transplantation in children. The TCRbeta library was prepared with unique molecular identifiers. TCRdb independently ran MiXCR on the PCR reads; one entry per CDR3 protein. The sample includes a few hundred thousand distinct CDR3 sequences, about a quarter of them seen just once. This clonotype was seen only a few times. Antigen specificity is unknown. Findings of the study overall: There were reportedly several hundred expanded graft clones from which alpha-beta T cells came about two months after transplant. Some patients showed high day-60 TCRbeta diversity, which derived from surviving recipient T cells and thymic progenitors. Counts and diversity of T cells one year after transplant came mostly from newly produced T cells.

Looked up from germline, CDR1 is SGHRS and CDR2 is YFSETQ. V lost 4 bases, J lost 9 bases, and 13 bases lay in between. CDR3 size: 12 residues. The TCR originated in a boy under two years old with Wiskott-Aldrich syndrome, due to receive a stem cell transplant. The chain is built from TRBV5-1 and TRBJ1-1; D is unclear. The specimen comprised PBMCs, sampled before TCRalphabeta/CD19-depleted stem cell transplant. CDR3 nucleotides: TGCGCCAGCAGCGTCAGCGGAGAAAAAGCTTTCTTT. Its translation: CASSVSGEKAFF. The full variable domain, rest sourced from reference TRBV5-1 and TRBJ1-1, is KAGVTQTPRYLIKTRGQQVTLSCSPISGHRSVSWYQQTPGQGLQFLFEYFSETQRNKGNFPGRFSGRQFSNSRSEMNVSTLELGDSALYLCASSVSGEKAFFGQGTRLTVV.